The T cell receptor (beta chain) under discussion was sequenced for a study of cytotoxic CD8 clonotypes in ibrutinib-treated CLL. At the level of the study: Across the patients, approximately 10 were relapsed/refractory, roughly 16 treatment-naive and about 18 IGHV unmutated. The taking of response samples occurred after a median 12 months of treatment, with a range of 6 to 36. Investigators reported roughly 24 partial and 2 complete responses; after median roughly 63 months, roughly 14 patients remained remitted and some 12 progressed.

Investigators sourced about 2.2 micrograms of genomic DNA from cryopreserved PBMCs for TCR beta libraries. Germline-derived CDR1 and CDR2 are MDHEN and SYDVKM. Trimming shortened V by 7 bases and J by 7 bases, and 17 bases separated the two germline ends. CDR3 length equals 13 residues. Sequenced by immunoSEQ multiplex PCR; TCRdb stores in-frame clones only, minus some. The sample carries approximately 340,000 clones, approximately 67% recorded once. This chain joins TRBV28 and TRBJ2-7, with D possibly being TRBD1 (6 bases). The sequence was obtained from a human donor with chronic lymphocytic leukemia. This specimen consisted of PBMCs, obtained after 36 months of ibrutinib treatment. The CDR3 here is CASTEDSRREQYF. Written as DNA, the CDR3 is TGTGCCAGCACGGAGGACAGCCGCCGAGAGCAGTACTTC.